Listed below are T cell receptor beta chains from one sample, sequenced in a study of cytomegalovirus exposure and HLA in healthy donors. The protocol was immunoSEQ multiplex PCR, while the TCRdb copy is restricted to in-frame clones and leaves out a portion. The sample has hundreds of thousands of clones, about 81% seen once. The sequencing input was PBMCs. All receptors derive from a man in his forties or fifties in good health and CMV-seropositive. Both conserved end residues are part of each CDR3. A D gene is named only where the DNA matches it firmly. Clone sizes are given selectively: once, few, many, or a class where the clone is expanded.

abundance: -
j_gene: TRBJ2-3
d_gene: -
v_gene: TRBV6-1
CDR3aa: CASRIAERSTDTQYF
CDR3nt: TGTGCCAGCAGAATAGCGGAGAGGAGCACAGATACGCAGTATTTT

abundance: few
j_gene: TRBJ1-1
d_gene: TRBD1
v_gene: TRBV25-1
CDR3aa: CASSDDRGRTEAFF
CDR3nt: TGTGCCAGCAGTGACGACAGGGGGCGCACTGAAGCTTTCTTT

abundance: -
j_gene: TRBJ1-4
d_gene: -
v_gene: TRBV7-6
CDR3aa: CASSLALSLGGEKLFF
CDR3nt: TGTGCCAGCAGCTTAGCACTTTCCCTCGGAGGGGAAAAACTGTTTTTT

abundance: -
j_gene: TRBJ2-1
d_gene: -
v_gene: TRBV11-3
CDR3aa: CASSFPSRGEQFF
CDR3nt: TGTGCCAGCAGCTTCCCGAGCCGGGGTGAGCAGTTCTTC

abundance: -
j_gene: TRBJ1-5
d_gene: TRBD1
v_gene: TRBV18
CDR3aa: CASSPPGTGGNQPQHF
CDR3nt: TGTGCCAGCTCACCACCGGGGACAGGAGGGAATCAGCCCCAGCATTTT

abundance: -
j_gene: TRBJ2-1
d_gene: TRBD2
v_gene: TRBV13
CDR3aa: CASSSPAREGRNEQFF
CDR3nt: TGTGCCAGCAGCTCCCCGGCTCGGGAGGGACGCAATGAGCAGTTCTTC

abundance: -
j_gene: TRBJ1-2
d_gene: -
v_gene: TRBV6-1
CDR3aa: CASRLDPNYGYTF
CDR3nt: TGTGCCAGCAGACTTGATCCTAACTATGGCTACACCTTC

abundance: -
j_gene: TRBJ2-3
d_gene: TRBD2
v_gene: TRBV28
CDR3aa: CASSLSGLAGGKDTQYF
CDR3nt: TGTGCCAGCAGTTTATCGGGGCTAGCGGGAGGTAAAGATACGCAGTATTTT

abundance: -
j_gene: TRBJ1-5
d_gene: -
v_gene: TRBV2
CDR3aa: CASSVRQNSNQPQHF
CDR3nt: TGTGCCAGCAGTGTGCGACAAAATAGCAATCAGCCCCAGCATTTT

abundance: once
j_gene: TRBJ1-1
d_gene: -
v_gene: TRBV29-1
CDR3aa: CSVAGQDVLGEAFF
CDR3nt: TGCAGCGTTGCGGGTCAAGATGTTCTAGGAGAGGCTTTCTTT

abundance: -
j_gene: TRBJ2-1
d_gene: TRBD1
v_gene: TRBV27
CDR3aa: CASSSPGTGFNEQFF
CDR3nt: TGTGCCAGCAGTTCGCCCGGGACAGGGTTTAATGAGCAGTTCTTC

abundance: -
j_gene: TRBJ2-5
d_gene: TRBD2
v_gene: TRBV11-3
CDR3aa: CASSLAGLETQYF
CDR3nt: TGTGCCAGCAGCCTAGCGGGACTAGAGACCCAGTACTTC

abundance: -
j_gene: TRBJ1-4
d_gene: -
v_gene: TRBV7-9
CDR3aa: CASSSWGGDEKLFF
CDR3nt: TGTGCCAGCAGCTCCTGGGGGGGCGATGAAAAACTGTTTTTT

abundance: -
j_gene: TRBJ1-2
d_gene: TRBD1
v_gene: TRBV6-5
CDR3aa: CASSYGQGDGYTF
CDR3nt: TGTGCCAGCAGTTACGGGCAGGGGGATGGCTACACCTTC

abundance: -
j_gene: TRBJ1-2
d_gene: -
v_gene: TRBV5-1
CDR3aa: CASSQEPSARGGYTF
CDR3nt: TGCGCCAGCAGCCAGGAACCTTCAGCCCGAGGGGGCTACACCTTC

abundance: once
j_gene: TRBJ1-1
d_gene: -
v_gene: TRBV4-1
CDR3aa: CASSHVGQCEAFF
CDR3nt: TGCGCCAGCAGCCACGTCGGACAGTGTGAAGCTTTCTTT

abundance: few
j_gene: TRBJ2-1
d_gene: TRBD2
v_gene: TRBV5-1
CDR3aa: CASSRTSGFNSNEQFF
CDR3nt: TGCGCCAGCAGCAGGACTAGCGGATTTAACTCCAATGAGCAGTTCTTC

abundance: -
j_gene: TRBJ2-7
d_gene: -
v_gene: TRBV6-5
CDR3aa: CASSYLAGYEQYF
CDR3nt: TGTGCCAGCAGTTACTTGGCGGGCTACGAGCAGTACTTC

abundance: once
j_gene: TRBJ2-3
d_gene: TRBD1
v_gene: TRBV5-1
CDR3aa: CASSSNKGQGISGDTQYF
CDR3nt: TGCGCCAGCAGCTCGAATAAGGGACAGGGGATAAGCGGGGATACGCAGTATTTT

abundance: once
j_gene: TRBJ1-2
d_gene: -
v_gene: TRBV25-1
CDR3aa: CASRAGIGYTF
CDR3nt: TGTGCCAGCAGAGCAGGGATTGGCTACACCTTC

abundance: -
j_gene: TRBJ1-2
d_gene: -
v_gene: TRBV11-2
CDR3aa: CASSFQVTNGYTF
CDR3nt: TGTGCCAGCAGCTTCCAGGTAACCAACGGCTACACCTTC

abundance: once
j_gene: TRBJ2-3
d_gene: -
v_gene: TRBV4-2
CDR3aa: CASSPSVLSGASTDTQYF
CDR3nt: TGTGCCAGCAGCCCATCGGTCCTTAGCGGAGCTAGCACAGATACGCAGTATTTT

abundance: -
j_gene: TRBJ1-6
d_gene: -
v_gene: TRBV6-4
CDR3aa: CASAAGDNLPLHF
CDR3nt: TGTGCCAGCGCGGCAGGGGATAATTTGCCCCTCCACTTT

abundance: -
j_gene: TRBJ2-1
d_gene: TRBD2
v_gene: TRBV9
CDR3aa: CASSVGTSGRGYNEQFF
CDR3nt: TGTGCCAGCAGCGTAGGAACTAGCGGGAGGGGTTACAATGAGCAGTTCTTC

abundance: -
j_gene: TRBJ2-1
d_gene: TRBD2
v_gene: TRBV9
CDR3aa: CASSATSGYNEQFF
CDR3nt: TGTGCCAGCAGCGCGACTAGCGGGTACAATGAGCAGTTCTTC

abundance: -
j_gene: TRBJ2-1
d_gene: -
v_gene: TRBV28
CDR3aa: CASNDRSSYNEQFF
CDR3nt: TGTGCCAGCAATGACAGGTCCTCCTACAATGAGCAGTTCTTC

abundance: once
j_gene: TRBJ1-1
d_gene: TRBD1
v_gene: TRBV6-1
CDR3aa: CASSETGGVEAFF
CDR3nt: TGTGCCAGCAGCGAGACAGGGGGCGTAGAAGCTTTCTTT

abundance: once
j_gene: TRBJ1-5
d_gene: TRBD1
v_gene: TRBV6-6
CDR3aa: CASSRDRAQPQHF
CDR3nt: TGTGCCAGCAGTCGAGACAGGGCCCAGCCCCAGCATTTT

abundance: -
j_gene: TRBJ1-1
d_gene: TRBD1
v_gene: TRBV19
CDR3aa: CASSSTGVALGNTEAFF
CDR3nt: TGTGCCAGTAGTAGTACAGGGGTCGCCTTGGGTAACACTGAAGCTTTCTTT

abundance: -
j_gene: TRBJ1-1
d_gene: -
v_gene: TRBV18
CDR3aa: CASSPQTRLEAFF
CDR3nt: TGTGCCAGCTCACCACAAACGCGACTTGAAGCTTTCTTT

abundance: -
j_gene: TRBJ2-5
d_gene: -
v_gene: TRBV27
CDR3aa: CATTTHGQETQYF
CDR3nt: TGTGCCACCACCACTCACGGTCAAGAGACCCAGTACTTC

abundance: -
j_gene: TRBJ2-2
d_gene: TRBD1
v_gene: TRBV10-1
CDR3aa: CASSDGTATGELFF
CDR3nt: TGCGCCAGCAGTGACGGGACAGCCACCGGGGAGCTGTTTTTT

abundance: -
j_gene: TRBJ2-1
d_gene: TRBD2
v_gene: TRBV27
CDR3aa: CASNWLAGANEQFF
CDR3nt: TGTGCCAGCAATTGGCTAGCGGGAGCGAATGAGCAGTTCTTC

abundance: -
j_gene: TRBJ2-1
d_gene: TRBD2
v_gene: TRBV5-6
CDR3aa: CASSCKREDYNEQFF
CDR3nt: TGTGCCAGCAGCTGTAAGCGGGAGGACTACAATGAGCAGTTCTTC

abundance: -
j_gene: TRBJ2-1
d_gene: -
v_gene: TRBV19
CDR3aa: CASSRGYGNIFYNEQFF
CDR3nt: TGTGCCAGTAGTCGGGGGTATGGCAATATCTTTTACAATGAGCAGTTCTTC

abundance: -
j_gene: TRBJ2-1
d_gene: -
v_gene: TRBV19
CDR3aa: CASSILGGDKDEQFF
CDR3nt: TGTGCCAGTAGTATACTAGGGGGAGACAAAGATGAGCAGTTCTTC

abundance: few
j_gene: TRBJ1-3
d_gene: -
v_gene: TRBV27
CDR3aa: CASSLQGLSGNTIYF
CDR3nt: TGTGCCAGCAGTCTGCAGGGCCTCTCTGGAAACACCATATATTTT

abundance: -
j_gene: TRBJ1-1
d_gene: -
v_gene: TRBV7-6
CDR3aa: CASSLGFQDMDTEAFF
CDR3nt: TGTGCCAGCAGCTTAGGGTTTCAGGATATGGACACTGAAGCTTTCTTT